This TCR beta chain was captured in a study of cytomegalovirus exposure and HLA in healthy donors. Study results and limitations: Fewer than 200 TCR beta chains were listed as cytomegalovirus-associated. In a later analysis, at a false discovery rate of 0.05, 16,951 TCR beta sequences were associated with HLA alleles.

Amplification used 60 Vbeta primers and 13 Jbeta primers. Assay: immunoSEQ multiplex PCR; the TCRdb copy retains only in-frame clones and omits some. This sample has 150,000 to 200,000 clones, with around 80% found just once. This clone was counted between two and nine times. Its antigen remains unknown. The CDR3 has 16 amino acids. Trimming left V 0 bases short and J 5 bases short, with 11 bases between. Germline CDR1 and CDR2: MGHDK and SYGVNS. The sequence was obtained from a woman aged 25 to 39 in good health and CMV-seropositive. The material sequenced was PBMCs. The chain is built from TRBV25-1 and TRBJ1-6; no clear D. CDR3 sequence: CASSEYEGLDNSPLHF. CDR3 nucleotides: TGTGCCAGCAGTGAATATGAGGGTCTAGATAATTCACCCCTCCACTTT. Based on the CDR3 plus reference TRBV25-1 and TRBJ1-6, the full variable domain is EADIYQTPRYLVIGTGKKITLECSQTMGHDKMYWYQQDPGMELHLIHYSYGVNSTEKGDLSSESTVSRIRTEHFPLTLESARPSHTSQYLCASSEYEGLDNSPLHFGNGTRLTVT.